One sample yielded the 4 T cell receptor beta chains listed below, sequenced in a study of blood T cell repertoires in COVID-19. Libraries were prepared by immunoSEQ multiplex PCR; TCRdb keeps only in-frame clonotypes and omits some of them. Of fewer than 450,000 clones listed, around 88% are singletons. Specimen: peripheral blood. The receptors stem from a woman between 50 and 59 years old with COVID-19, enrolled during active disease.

The CDR3 DNA follows: TGTGCCAGCAGTCGCGACAGCCGTAGTGAGCAGTTCTTC. Its translation is CASSRDSRSEQFF. The V call is TRBV12-3 or TRBV12-4, the J call TRBJ2-1, with a tentative D call TRBD1 (5 bases). The CDR3 has 13 amino acids. Trimming removed 5 bases at V and 9 bases at J, with 14 bases between.

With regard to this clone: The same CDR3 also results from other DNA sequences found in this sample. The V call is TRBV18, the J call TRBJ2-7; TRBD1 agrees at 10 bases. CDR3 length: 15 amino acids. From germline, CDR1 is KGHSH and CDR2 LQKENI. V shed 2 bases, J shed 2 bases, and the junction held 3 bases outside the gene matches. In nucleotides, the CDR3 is TGTGCCAGCTCACCAGAGACAGGGGGCACCTACGAGCAGTACTTC. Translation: CASSPETGGTYEQYF.

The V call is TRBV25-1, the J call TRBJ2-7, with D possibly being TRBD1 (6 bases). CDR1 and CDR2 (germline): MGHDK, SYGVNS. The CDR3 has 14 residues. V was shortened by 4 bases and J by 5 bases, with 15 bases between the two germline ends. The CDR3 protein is CASSVTGTSHEQYF. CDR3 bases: TGTGCCAGCAGTGTCACCGGGACATCTCACGAGCAGTACTTC.

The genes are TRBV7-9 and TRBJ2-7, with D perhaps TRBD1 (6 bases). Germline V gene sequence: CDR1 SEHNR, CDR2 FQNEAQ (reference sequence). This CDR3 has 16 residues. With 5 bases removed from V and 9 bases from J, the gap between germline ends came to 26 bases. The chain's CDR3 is CASSRLNAATGTGQYF. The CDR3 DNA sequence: TGTGCCAGCAGCCGACTCAACGCGGCGACAGGCACCGGGCAGTACTTC.